The next 27 T cell receptor beta chains were all read from a single sample in a study of T cell responses to AZD1222 COVID-19 vaccine. Sequenced by immunoSEQ multiplex PCR; TCRdb stores in-frame clones only, minus some. The repertoire holds approximately 130,000 clones, less than 90% seen once, with around 30% in the top ten. Sequences were derived from peripheral blood, sampled on day 0 of AZD1222 vaccination. The source is an adult in good health.

The CDR3 protein is CASSNVPSNEKLFF. The CDR3 DNA follows: TGTGCCAGCAGTAACGTGCCTAGTAATGAAAAACTGTTTTTT. The rearrangement joins TRBV28 to TRBJ1-4; D is uncertain. The CDR3 sequence is 14 residues long. Trimming stripped 5 bases from V and 4 bases from J, with 11 bases between. The germline CDR1 and CDR2 sequences are MDHEN and SYDVKM. The whole variable domain, remainder taken from reference TRBV28 and TRBJ1-4, is DVKVTQSSRYLVKRTGEKVFLECVQDMDHENMFWYRQDPGLGLRLIYFSYDVKMKEKGDIPEGYSVSREKKERFSLILESASTNQTSMYLCASSNVPSNEKLFFGSGTQLSVL.

The chain combines TRBV19 with TRBJ1-3; no firm D call. The CDR3 contains 13 residues. Between the trimmed V and J ends, which lost 11 bases and 0 bases, there was a span of 11 bases. Germline values: CDR1 LNHDA, CDR2 SQIVND (reference sequence). This CDR3 reads CASNPVSGNTIYF. The CDR3, as DNA: TGTGCCTCAAACCCGGTCTCTGGAAACACCATATATTTT.

This chain links TRBV12-3 or TRBV12-4 with TRBJ1-2, with D maybe TRBD1 (6 bases). The CDR3 length is 13 residues. Trimming took off 6 bases at V and 4 bases at J, with 12 bases between the two ends. The CDR3 here is CASSPGHVYGYTF. The DNA of the CDR3 is TGTGCCAGCAGCCCGGGACACGTCTATGGCTACACCTTC.

The chain has TRBV29-1 and TRBJ2-5; perhaps TRBD1 as D (6 bases). V lost 0 bases and J lost 9, with 8 bases in between. Germline lookup yields CDR1 SQVTM and CDR2 ANQGSEA. The CDR3 length is 11 residues. Here the CDR3 DNA reads TGCAGCGTTGAAGATGGGGGCCCCCAGTACTTC. Its protein is CSVEDGGPQYF. Complete variable domain (other parts from reference TRBV29-1 and TRBJ2-5): SAVISQKPSRDICQRGTSLTIQCQVDSQVTMMFWYRQQPGQSLTLIATANQGSEATYESGFVIDKFPISRPNLTFSTLTVSNMSPEDSSIYLCSVEDGGPQYFGPGTRLLVL.

The genes are TRBV5-1 and TRBJ1-1; 7 nucleotides align to TRBD1. Looked up from germline, CDR1 is SGHRS and CDR2 is YFSETQ. V shed 2 bases, J shed 3 bases, and the junction held 4 bases outside the gene matches. This CDR3 is built from 14 residues. The CDR3: CASSFQGQHTEAFF. As DNA, the CDR3 is TGCGCCAGCAGCTTCCAGGGACAGCACACTGAAGCTTTCTTT.

The V gene is TRBV9, the J gene TRBJ2-2; D ambiguous. Trimming shortened V by 2 bases and J by 7 bases, and 9 bases separated the two germline ends. The germline CDR1 and CDR2 sequences are SGDLS and YYNGEE. This CDR3 contains 13 residues. The CDR3 bases are TGTGCCAGCAGCGTTCTCGTCGGCGGGGAGCTGTTTTTT. This codes for CASSVLVGGELFF.

The CDR3 DNA reads as TGTGCCACCAGCAGAGACCGACAGGTCGGCGGAGATACGCAGTATTTT. Its protein product is CATSRDRQVGGDTQYF. V and J are TRBV15 and TRBJ2-3, with D possibly being TRBD1 (6 bases). This CDR3 contains 16 residues. V was shortened by 0 bases and J by 5 bases, with 15 bases between the two germline ends. CDR1 LNHNV and CDR2 YYDKDF come from the germline V gene (reference sequence). Variable domain in full (rest from reference TRBV15 and TRBJ2-3): DAMVIQNPRYQVTQFGKPVTLSCSQTLNHNVMYWYQQKSSQAPKLLFHYYDKDFNNEADTPDNFQSRRPNTSFCFLDIRSPGLGDTAMYLCATSRDRQVGGDTQYFGPGTRLTVL.

The rearrangement joins TRBV7-2 to TRBJ1-6; D is possibly TRBD1 (5 bases). Trimming took 6 bases from V and 7 from J, leaving 13 bases between them. The CDR3 consists of 14 residues. Germline V gene lookup returns CDR1 SGHTA and CDR2 FQGNSA. The CDR3 is CASRTGGENSPLHF. DNA for the CDR3: TGTGCCAGCAGAACCGGGGGGGAAAATTCACCCCTCCACTTT.

The chain links TRBV24-1 to TRBJ1-1; possibly TRBD1 for D (5 bases). V lost 5 bases, J lost 2 bases, and 11 bases lay in between. The length of the CDR3 is 14 residues. Per germline, CDR1 KGHDR and CDR2 SFDVKD. The CDR3: CATSVPGTNTEAFF. In DNA form, the CDR3 reads TGTGCCACCAGTGTCCCAGGGACCAACACTGAAGCTTTCTTT.

V usage is TRBV27 and J usage is TRBJ2-3; TRBD2 agrees at 8 bases. The CDR3 length is 14 residues. The trim removed 2 bases at V and 3 bases at J, leaving 1 base unmatched. CDR1 and CDR2 (germline): MNHEY, SMNVEV (reference sequence). The CDR3 is CASSLAGGTDTQYF. DNA of the CDR3: TGTGCCAGCAGTTTAGCGGGGGGAACAGATACGCAGTATTTT.

This clone was seen just once. This chain joins TRBV30 and TRBJ2-6, with no clear D. The CDR3 covers 15 residues. The germline V and J ends were trimmed by 0 bases and 2 bases, with 8 bases remaining between them. From germline, CDR1 is GTSNPN and CDR2 SVGIG (reference sequence). The CDR3 nucleotides are TGTGCCTGGAGTGTACGGTGGACTGGGGCCAACGTCCTGACTTTC. This gives the protein CAWSVRWTGANVLTF.

The genes are TRBV7-9 and TRBJ2-7, with 8 bases matching TRBD2. V shed 1 base, J shed 3 bases, and the junction held 5 bases outside the gene matches. The CDR3 has 15 residues. In germline, CDR1 is SEHNR, CDR2 FQNEAQ (reference sequence). The CDR3 spells CASSLVGLAGYEQYF. The CDR3 DNA reads TGTGCCAGCAGCTTAGTTGGGCTAGCGGGCTACGAGCAGTACTTC.

The chain uses TRBV5-1 and TRBJ1-1; D unclear. The CDR3 length is 14 residues. Trimming took off 1 base at V and 1 base at J, with 8 bases between the two ends. In germline, CDR1 is SGHRS, CDR2 YFSETQ. Here the CDR3 DNA reads TGCGCCAGCAGCTTGACACCGCCGAACACTGAAGCTTTCTTT. This codes for CASSLTPPNTEAFF.

The table lists this clone with a count of one. The chain joins TRBV2 to TRBJ1-3; 10 positions agree with TRBD1. Trimming took 9 bases from V and 3 from J; bases not matched to a gene: 8. The length of the CDR3 is 15 residues. The germline gives CDR1 SNHLY, CDR2 FYNNEI. The chain's CDR3 is CASMTGGGNGNTIYF. CDR3 DNA: TGTGCCAGTATGACAGGGGGCGGGAATGGAAACACCATATATTTT.

The J gene is TRBJ2-7, the V gene TRBV6-6, with 8 bases fitting TRBD1. CDR1 and CDR2 from the germline V gene are MNHNY and SVGAGI (reference sequence). J lost 4 bases, V lost 5 bases, and 13 bases had no gene match. This CDR3 has 16 residues. Here the CDR3 reads CASSRLLDRGVYEQYF. The CDR3 bases are TGTGCCAGCAGTCGACTCTTAGACAGGGGAGTATACGAGCAGTACTTC.

The chain recombines TRBV20-1 with TRBJ1-2, with 10 bases aligning to TRBD1. V gave up 4 bases and J gave up 12 bases; unmatched junction bases: 5. The CDR3 length is 11 residues. CDR1 DFQATT and CDR2 SNEGSKA come from the germline V gene (reference sequence). DNA for the CDR3: TGCAGTGCTAAAAGGGACAGGGGCCACACCTTC. Translation: CSAKRDRGHTF.

The V and J genes are TRBV11-2 and TRBJ2-1, with 8 bases lining up with TRBD2. There are 15 residues in the CDR3. V dropped 1 base and J dropped 9; count of bases not matched to a gene: 8. Germline lookup yields CDR1 SGHAT and CDR2 FQNNGV. The CDR3 DNA reads TGTGCCAGCAGCTTAGGCGGGGGGATGCGGGGTGAGCAGTTCTTC. This gives the protein CASSLGGGMRGEQFF.

J is TRBJ2-7 and V is TRBV18; D is possibly TRBD1 (6 bases). V was cut by 3 bases and J by 3 bases, with 9 bases left in between. This CDR3 region has 13 residues. The germline V gene encodes CDR1 KGHSH and CDR2 LQKENI. Here the CDR3 reads CASSPADSYEQYF. DNA of the CDR3: TGTGCCAGCTCACCCGCGGACAGCTACGAGCAGTACTTC.

The chain has TRBV7-9 and TRBJ1-1, with 10 bases matching TRBD1. Germline loops: CDR1 SEHNR, CDR2 FQNEAQ (reference sequence). CDR3 size: 15 residues. V shed 5 bases and J 1 base; nucleotides not matched to a gene: 4. The CDR3 sequence: CASSLRTGGNTEAFF. The CDR3 coding sequence is TGTGCCAGCAGCCTACGGACAGGGGGGAACACTGAAGCTTTCTTT.

The chain recombines TRBV30 with TRBJ1-5; D is possibly TRBD1 (5 bases). CDR3 length: 15 amino acids. Germline lookup yields CDR1 GTSNPN and CDR2 SVGIG (reference sequence). V dropped 0 bases and J dropped 6 bases, with 15 bases sitting between them. In nucleotides, the CDR3 is TGTGCCTGGAGTGTATGGTGGGAGGGGAGTCAGCCCCAGCATTTT. Amino acid sequence: CAWSVWWEGSQPQHF.

The chain combines TRBV29-1 with TRBJ2-3, with a weak D call TRBD2 (7 bases). Germline V gene lookup returns CDR1 SQVTM and CDR2 ANQGSEA. CDR3 length equals 12 residues. Trimming stripped 5 bases from V and 6 bases from J, with 12 bases between. The CDR3 loop is CSVRGADDTQYF. DNA for the CDR3: TGCAGCGTTCGGGGGGCTGACGATACGCAGTATTTT.

The chain is built from TRBV6-1 and TRBJ1-1; 10 positions agree with TRBD1. The trim removed 4 bases at V and 4 bases at J, leaving 12 bases unmatched. The length of the CDR3 is 17 residues. The germline V gene encodes CDR1 MNHNS and CDR2 SASEGT. The CDR3 nucleotides read TGTGCCAGCAGTGGGACGACAGGGGGCGGGTTGGCCACTGAAGCTTTCTTT. Translated: CASSGTTGGGLATEAFF.

V usage is TRBV6-2 or TRBV6-3 and J usage is TRBJ1-1, with TRBD1 as a possible D gene (5 bases). This CDR3 is built from 16 residues. Trimming stripped 0 bases from V and 0 bases from J, with 11 bases between. From germline, CDR1 is MNHEY and CDR2 SVGEGT. DNA of the CDR3: TGTGCCAGCAGTTACTCCCGGGGGAGGGTGAACACTGAAGCTTTCTTT. Amino acids: CASSYSRGRVNTEAFF.

The chain has TRBV10-3 and TRBJ1-5; D might be TRBD1 (5 bases). V was pared by 10 bases and J by 3 bases, with 13 bases between. The CDR3 has 13 residues. Per germline, CDR1 ENHRY and CDR2 SYGVKD. The CDR3 here is CATGTATNQPQHF. DNA for the CDR3: TGTGCCACCGGGACGGCCACCAATCAGCCCCAGCATTTT.

The V and J genes are TRBV7-3 and TRBJ2-1; 9 bases map to TRBD2. The J segment lost 5 bases and the V segment lost 5 bases, leaving 7 bases of the junction unmatched. CDR1 SGHTA and CDR2 FQGTGA come from the germline V gene. CDR3 length equals 15 residues. The CDR3 sequence is CASSKGASGNNEQFF. CDR3 coding DNA: TGTGCCAGCAGCAAAGGTGCTAGCGGGAACAATGAGCAGTTCTTC.

V and J are TRBV7-9 and TRBJ1-2; D is perhaps TRBD1 (5 bases). The ends were cut back, 4 bases at V and 8 bases at J, with 14 bases in the middle. CDR3 length: 13 residues. In germline, CDR1 is SEHNR, CDR2 FQNEAQ (reference sequence). CDR3 sequence reads: CASSSWDEGGYTF. In DNA form, the CDR3 reads TGTGCCAGCAGCTCGTGGGACGAGGGGGGCTACACCTTC.

The chain carries TRBV19 and TRBJ1-5; D may be TRBD1 (5 bases). V lost 6 bases and J 0 bases, leaving 18 bases between the germline ends. CDR1 and CDR2 from the germline V gene are LNHDA and SQIVND (reference sequence). The CDR3 extends over 17 amino acids. This CDR3 is CASSTLTGGNSNQPQHF. In nucleotides, the CDR3 is TGTGCCAGTAGCACTCTTACGGGGGGGAATAGCAATCAGCCCCAGCATTTT.